What follows is one T cell receptor (beta chain) and its context. Its antigen is unidentified. Every donor was a healthy person donating bone marrow. PCR used 60 Vbeta primers and 13 Jbeta primers. TCRdb's table, derived via immunoSEQ multiplex PCR, lists solely in-frame clones and lacks some. The sample carries about 110,000 clones, 73% recorded once. This record belongs to a study of cytomegalovirus exposure and HLA in healthy donors. Study results and caveats: Further analysis was carried out later, and it showed several of the most significant clusters appearing linked to common viral pathogens. Usually a TCR sequence was rare, but some public TCRs were found in many donors. Productive status was seen about 90% or about 30% of the time for most TCR beta V segments in an earlier analysis.

This CDR3 spans 15 amino acids. Germline V gene sequence: CDR1 SGHRS, CDR2 YFSETQ. The V segment lost 0 bases and the J segment 2 bases; nucleotides outside the gene matches: 3. Sequencing input: PBMCs. The TCR originated in a man in his forties in good health and CMV-seronegative. The V call is TRBV5-1, the J call TRBJ2-3, with TRBD2 matching over 7 bases. The CDR3 region is CASSLGGLNTDTQYF. The CDR3 nucleotides read TGCGCCAGCAGCTTGGGGGGACTAAACACAGATACGCAGTATTTT.